This T cell receptor beta chain was profiled in a study of blood T cell repertoires in COVID-19. The wider study: Italy, Spain and the United States were the sources of the convalescent and acute COVID-19 samples. The analysed material was cDNA or gDNA that came from T cells, B-cell-depleted T cells, or PBMCs.

Looked up from germline, CDR1 is MNHEY and CDR2 is SMNVEV (reference sequence). Unmatched junction bases numbered 9, after V lost 3 bases and J lost 5 bases. The CDR3 extends over 16 amino acids. In the original analysis: For nucleated cells, counts were estimated from reference gene primer amplification. TCRdb's copy holds only in-frame clones and misses some; the assay was immunoSEQ multiplex PCR. The DNA was the basis for D and trimming; V, J and clone size are from that table. The sample carries hundreds of thousands of clones, 87% recorded once. This clonotype originated in a woman between 18 and 29 years old who had recovered from COVID-19. The V gene is TRBV27, the J gene TRBJ2-5, with 10 bases aligning to TRBD2. Sequencing was carried out using peripheral blood. Here the CDR3 DNA reads TGTGCCAGCAGTTTGGTAGCTAGCGGGAGTCGGGAGACCCAGTACTTC. Translating gives CASSLVASGSRETQYF.